The 5 T cell receptor beta chains given below trace back to one sample, sequenced in a study of T cells after yellow fever vaccination. TCRdb itself ran the 5' RACE reads through MiXCR, one entry per CDR3 protein. This table holds approximately 260,000 distinct CDR3 sequences, 10% to 15% found once. The input for sequencing was CD4+ T cells sorted from PBMCs, taken 45 days after the yellow fever booster vaccination. Receptor source: a young man who received the YFV17D yellow fever vaccine.

This chain connects TRBV7-2 to TRBJ2-7, with 8 nucleotides matching TRBD1. Germline V gives CDR1 SGHTA, CDR2 FQGNSA. The CDR3 extends over 14 amino acids. The J segment lost 5 bases and the V segment lost 3 bases, leaving 6 bases of the junction unmatched. The CDR3 sequence is CASSFKTGVDEQYF. The CDR3 nucleotides read TGTGCCAGCAGCTTCAAGACAGGGGTGGACGAGCAGTACTTC.

The chain has TRBV12-3 or TRBV12-4 and TRBJ2-3; weak D call: TRBD2 (5 bases). V lost 5 bases and J lost 7, with 13 bases in between. The CDR3 has 13 amino acids. As DNA, the CDR3 is TGTGCCAGCAGTACCGGACTGCCACATACGCAGTATTTT. Its translation is CASSTGLPHTQYF.

This clonotype was recorded only once. The chain combines TRBV7-6 with TRBJ2-3; 10 nucleotides match TRBD2. The junction had 13 bases not matched to a gene; V was cut back by 5 bases and J by 5 bases. Looked up from germline, CDR1 is SGHVS and CDR2 is FNYEAQ. The CDR3 runs 17 residues. The CDR3 loop is CASSRTPGLASLDTQYF. CDR3 nucleotide sequence: TGTGCCAGCAGCCGCACGCCGGGACTAGCGAGTTTAGATACGCAGTATTTT.

This chain uses TRBV10-3 with TRBJ2-7; a weak D match, TRBD2 (6 bases). In germline, CDR1 is ENHRY, CDR2 SYGVKD. Trimming removed 5 bases from V and 2 bases from J, with 10 bases in between. This CDR3 contains 13 residues. This chain's CDR3 is CAISIQRAYEQYF. CDR3 nucleotides: TGTGCCATCAGTATCCAGCGGGCCTACGAGCAGTACTTC.

This clonotype was detected only once. Possible read error: a much larger clone is one base away. The chain is built from TRBV5-1 and TRBJ2-1, with D unresolved. V lost 8 bases to trimming and J lost 4 bases, with 7 bases between them. CDR3 length: 11 amino acids. CDR1 and CDR2 (germline): SGHRS, YFSETQ. The CDR3 region is CAREGYNEQFF. In DNA form, the CDR3 reads TGCGCCAGAGAAGGGTACAATGAGCAGTTCTTC.